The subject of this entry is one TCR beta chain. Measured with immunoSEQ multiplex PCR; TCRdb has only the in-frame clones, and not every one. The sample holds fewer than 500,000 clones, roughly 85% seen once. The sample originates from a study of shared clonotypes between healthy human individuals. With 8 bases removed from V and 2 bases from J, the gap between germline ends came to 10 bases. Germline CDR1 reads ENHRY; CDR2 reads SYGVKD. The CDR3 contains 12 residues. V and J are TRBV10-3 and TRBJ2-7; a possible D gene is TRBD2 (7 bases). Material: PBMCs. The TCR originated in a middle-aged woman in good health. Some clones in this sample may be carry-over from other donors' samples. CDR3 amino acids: CAIRGDTYEQYF. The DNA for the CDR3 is TGTGCCATCCGGGGGGACACCTACGAGCAGTACTTC.